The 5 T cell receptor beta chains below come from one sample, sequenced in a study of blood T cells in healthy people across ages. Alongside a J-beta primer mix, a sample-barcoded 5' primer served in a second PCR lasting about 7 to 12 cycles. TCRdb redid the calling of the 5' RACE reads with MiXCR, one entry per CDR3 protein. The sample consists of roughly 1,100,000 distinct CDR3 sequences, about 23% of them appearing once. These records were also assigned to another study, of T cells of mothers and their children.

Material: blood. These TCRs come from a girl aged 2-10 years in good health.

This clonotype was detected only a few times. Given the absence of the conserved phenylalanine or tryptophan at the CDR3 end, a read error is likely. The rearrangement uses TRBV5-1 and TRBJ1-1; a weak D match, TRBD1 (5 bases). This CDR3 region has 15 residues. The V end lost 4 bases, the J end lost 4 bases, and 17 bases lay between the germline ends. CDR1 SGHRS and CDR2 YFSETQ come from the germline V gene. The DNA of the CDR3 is TGCGCCAGCAGCCCGGGTTTAGGGGACGGCACTGAAGCTTTCCTT. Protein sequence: CASSPGLGDGTEAFL.

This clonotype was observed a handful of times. CDR3 in amino acids: CASSQGMVGYTF. The CDR3 nucleotides read TGCGCCAGCAGCCAGGGAATGGTTGGCTACACCTTC. V usage is TRBV4-1 and J usage is TRBJ1-2; no clear D. Looked up from germline, CDR1 is MGHRA and CDR2 is YSYEKL. Trimming removed 3 bases from V and 7 bases from J, with 9 bases in between. CDR3 length equals 12 residues.

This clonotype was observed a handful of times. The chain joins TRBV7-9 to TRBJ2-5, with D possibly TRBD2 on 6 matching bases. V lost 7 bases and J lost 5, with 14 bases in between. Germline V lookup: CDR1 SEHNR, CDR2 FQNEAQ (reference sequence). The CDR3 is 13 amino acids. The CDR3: CASTQGLVETQYF. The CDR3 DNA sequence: TGTGCCAGCACCCAGGGACTCGTGGAGACCCAGTACTTC.

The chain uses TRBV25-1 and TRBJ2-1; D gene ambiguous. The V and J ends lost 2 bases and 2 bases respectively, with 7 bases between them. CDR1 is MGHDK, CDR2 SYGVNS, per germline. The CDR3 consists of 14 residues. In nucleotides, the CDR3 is TGTGCCAGCAGTGAAGCTGTAGCCTACAATGAGCAGTTCTTC. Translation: CASSEAVAYNEQFF.

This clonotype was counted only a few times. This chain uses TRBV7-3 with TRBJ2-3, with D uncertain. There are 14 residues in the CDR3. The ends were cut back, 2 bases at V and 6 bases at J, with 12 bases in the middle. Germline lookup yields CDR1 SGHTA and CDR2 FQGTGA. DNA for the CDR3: TGTGCCAGCAGCTTACTTCCCCTTGGGGATACGCAGTATTTT. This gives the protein CASSLLPLGDTQYF.